One and the same sample provided the 28 T cell receptor beta chains below, sequenced in a study of T cell repertoires in cytomegalovirus infection. TCRdb independently ran MiXCR on the reads; one entry per CDR3 protein. The sample carries some 100,000 distinct CDR3 sequences, 20% to 25% recorded once. Sequencing was performed on CD8+ T cells from PBMCs. The source of these receptors is a human donor in good health (CMV status not recorded). Some clones in this sample may be carry-over from other donors' samples.

In this sample, this clonotype turned up a few times. V gene TRBV28 combines with J gene TRBJ2-7; 8 bases match TRBD1. The CDR3 totals 14 residues. V shed 7 bases and J 4 bases; nucleotides not matched to a gene: 9. Germline V gives CDR1 MDHEN, CDR2 SYDVKM. The CDR3 sequence: CASTLRGTGYEQYF. For the CDR3, the DNA is TGTGCCAGCACCCTTAGGGGGACAGGATACGAGCAGTACTTC.

This clonotype was counted only a few times. The chain has TRBV29-1 and TRBJ2-1, with 10 positions matching TRBD1. With V trimmed by 0 bases and J by 1 base, 6 bases remained unmatched. This CDR3 is built from 17 residues. The germline gives CDR1 SQVTM, CDR2 ANQGSEA. CDR3 sequence: CSVEDSGTGDSYNEQFF. The CDR3 bases are TGCAGCGTTGAAGACTCCGGGACAGGGGATTCCTACAATGAGCAGTTCTTC.

The genes are TRBV13 and TRBJ1-2; TRBD1 agrees at 9 bases. The CDR3 totals 16 residues. V lost 3 bases and J lost 6; bases outside the gene matches: 11. Germline CDR1 PRHDT, CDR2 FYEKMQ (reference sequence). The CDR3 DNA is TGTGCCAGCAGCTTCCGGGACAGGGAGTATTTTGATGGCTACACCTTC. The encoded protein is CASSFRDREYFDGYTF.

This clonotype has more than one count but fewer than ten. This chain links TRBV11-2 with TRBJ2-2; D tentatively fits TRBD1 or TRBD2 (6 bases each). Germline CDR1 and CDR2: SGHAT and FQNNGV. V lost 4 bases, J lost 6 bases, and 15 bases lay in between. The CDR3 runs to 15 residues. CDR3 residues: CASSSRDTGAGELFF. The DNA of the CDR3 is TGTGCCAGCAGCTCCCGGGACACGGGGGCCGGGGAGCTGTTTTTT. Together with reference TRBV11-2 and TRBJ2-2, the CDR3 gives the full variable domain: EAGVAQSPRYKIIEKRQSVAFWCNPISGHATLYWYQQILGQGPKLLIQFQNNGVVDDSQLPKDRFSAERLKGVDSTLKIQPAKLEDSAVYLCASSSRDTGAGELFFGEGSRLTVL.

The chain combines TRBV27 with TRBJ1-5; D gene ambiguous. Germline CDR1 is MNHEY and CDR2 is SMNVEV (reference sequence). The V gene lost 3 bases and the J gene lost 7 bases, with 10 bases spanning the gap. The CDR3 totals 13 residues. The CDR3 DNA sequence: TGTGCCAGCAGTTTGGGCAGCTGGCAGCCCCAGCATTTT. Translated, it gives CASSLGSWQPQHF.

This chain joins TRBV20-1 and TRBJ1-4; a weak D match, TRBD1 (6 bases). CDR1 is DFQATT and CDR2 is SNEGSKA in the germline V gene (reference sequence). CDR3 size: 15 residues. V was trimmed by 0 bases and J by 3 bases, leaving 11 bases between them. DNA for the CDR3: TGCAGTGCTAGAGATTTCAAGGGGGCTAATGAAAAACTGTTTTTT. Its translation: CSARDFKGANEKLFF.

The genes are TRBV20-1 and TRBJ2-1; D gene uncertain. The CDR3 covers 12 residues. Germline V gives CDR1 DFQATT, CDR2 SNEGSKA (reference sequence). V shed 5 bases and J shed 1 base, with 6 bases lying between them. The DNA for the CDR3 is TGCAGTGCTGAGTCATCCTACAATGAGCAGTTCTTC. It is translated as CSAESSYNEQFF.

This clonotype was seen a handful of times. The chain joins TRBV28 to TRBJ1-1; TRBD1 agrees at 10 bases. Germline loops: CDR1 MDHEN, CDR2 SYDVKM. Unmatched junction bases numbered 6, after V lost 7 bases and J lost 10 bases. This CDR3 has 12 residues. CDR3 coding DNA: TGTGCCAGCAACCCGGGACAGGGGCCAGCTTTCTTT. It specifies CASNPGQGPAFF.

The table lists this clonotype with a few counts. The CDR3 DNA is TGTGCCAGCAGTTCCGTCCCGGGACAGGGAACTGAAGCTTTCTTT. This encodes CASSSVPGQGTEAFF. The genes are TRBV12-3 or TRBV12-4 and TRBJ1-1, with 9 bases matching TRBD1. With 4 bases clipped from V and 5 bases from J, the junction kept 8 bases outside the gene matches. The CDR3 is 15 residues long.

This clonotype has a count of ten or more. The J gene is TRBJ2-3, the V gene TRBV5-1, with D maybe TRBD2 (5 bases). The CDR3 totals 13 residues. Germline CDR1 is SGHRS and CDR2 is YFSETQ. Between the trimmed V and J ends, which lost 4 bases and 14 bases, there was a span of 20 bases. The CDR3 loop reads CASSPNPGSSWYF. The CDR3 nucleotides read TGCGCCAGCAGCCCCAATCCGGGATCTTCGTGGTATTTT. Full variable domain (outside the CDR3, taken from reference TRBV5-1 and TRBJ2-3): KAGVTQTPRYLIKTRGQQVTLSCSPISGHRSVSWYQQTPGQGLQFLFEYFSETQRNKGNFPGRFSGRQFSNSRSEMNVSTLELGDSALYLCASSPNPGSSWYFGPGTRLTVL.

The sample holds a few counts of this clonotype. The chain uses TRBV12-3 or TRBV12-4 and TRBJ2-1, with 7 bases identical to TRBD1. The CDR3 contains 16 residues. The V gene end was trimmed by 1 base and the J gene end by 1 base; junction bases not matched to a gene: 4. CDR3 sequence: CASSLEGGASYNEQFF. CDR3 DNA: TGTGCCAGCAGTTTAGAAGGGGGCGCGTCCTACAATGAGCAGTTCTTC.

The J gene is TRBJ2-7, the V gene TRBV20-1, with D possibly TRBD2 on 5 matching bases. Trimming removed 6 bases from V and 2 bases from J, with 14 bases in between. In germline, CDR1 is DFQATT, CDR2 SNEGSKA (reference sequence). CDR3 size: 13 residues. The CDR3 here is CSAPSTTPYEQYF. The CDR3 nucleotides are TGCAGTGCCCCCTCGACTACCCCCTACGAGCAGTACTTC.

J is TRBJ2-3 and V is TRBV29-1; D is possibly TRBD2 (7 bases). With 5 bases removed from V and 0 bases from J, the gap between germline ends came to 12 bases. There are 14 residues in the CDR3. Germline CDR1 reads SQVTM; CDR2 reads ANQGSEA. The CDR3 sequence is CSVHGGASTDTQYF. Here the CDR3 DNA reads TGCAGCGTTCATGGGGGGGCCAGCACAGATACGCAGTATTTT.

The sample holds a few counts of this clonotype. V gene TRBV20-1 combines with J gene TRBJ2-7, with D maybe TRBD2 (5 bases). The V end lost 4 bases, the J end lost 1 base, and 14 bases lay between the germline ends. Germline V CDR1 and CDR2: DFQATT, SNEGSKA (reference sequence). This CDR3 contains 14 residues. CDR3 bases: TGCAGTGCTAATACCCGGAGGCAATCCTACGAGCAGTACTTC. It yields the protein CSANTRRQSYEQYF.

This clonotype was detected a few times. J is TRBJ2-3 and V is TRBV6-2 or TRBV6-3, with 7 bases matching TRBD2. V was pared by 2 bases and J by 2 bases, with 1 base of the junction left unmatched. CDR1 MNHEY and CDR2 SVGEGT come from the germline V gene. The CDR3 sequence is 14 residues long. CDR3 sequence: CASSYGTTTDTQYF. DNA of the CDR3: TGTGCCAGCAGTTACGGGACTACCACAGATACGCAGTATTTT.

This clonotype was detected only a few times. The chain combines TRBV3-1 with TRBJ1-1; D call uncertain. The V end lost 5 bases, the J end lost 1 base, and 11 bases lay between the germline ends. Germline loops: CDR1 LGHDT, CDR2 YNNKEL (reference sequence). CDR3 length equals 14 residues. The CDR3 loop is CASSYTWRNTEAFF. The CDR3 coding sequence is TGTGCCAGCAGCTACACATGGAGGAACACTGAAGCTTTCTTT.

This clonotype showed up just a few times. The chain couples TRBV7-9 to TRBJ2-3; D unresolved. Germline V CDR1 and CDR2: SEHNR, FQNEAQ (reference sequence). This CDR3 spans 15 amino acids. Between the trimmed V and J ends, which lost 5 bases and 3 bases, there was a span of 15 bases. CDR3 residues: CASSPVQRSTDTQYF. CDR3 DNA: TGTGCCAGCAGCCCAGTCCAACGGAGTACAGATACGCAGTATTTT.

The genes are TRBV11-2 and TRBJ1-1; D uncertain. Germline CDR1 is SGHAT and CDR2 is FQNNGV. The CDR3 is 11 amino acids. Trimming left V 2 bases short and J 7 bases short, with 5 bases between. DNA for the CDR3: TGTGCCAGCAGCTTATCGATTGAAGCTTTCTTT. This sequence encodes CASSLSIEAFF.

This clonotype was detected a few times. The V call is TRBV30, the J call TRBJ2-7; perhaps TRBD2 as D (5 bases). Trimming shortened V by 3 bases and J by 3 bases, and 12 bases separated the two germline ends. This CDR3 comprises 13 residues. CDR1 and CDR2 (germline): GTSNPN, SVGIG (reference sequence). The CDR3 sequence is CAWRGGGLYEQYF. In nucleotides, the CDR3 is TGTGCCTGGAGAGGCGGCGGGCTCTACGAGCAGTACTTC.

The count of this clonotype is one. This may be a read error: a much more frequent sequence differs by one nucleotide. The gene calls are TRBV28 and TRBJ2-4; D is perhaps TRBD1 (6 bases). The CDR3 runs to 16 residues. CDR1 is MDHEN, CDR2 SYDVKM, per germline. CDR3 sequence: CAGSSTGISAKNIQYF. The CDR3 nucleotides are TGTGCCGGCAGTTCCACAGGGATCTCGGCCAAAAACATTCAGTACTTC.

The chain has TRBV7-6 and TRBJ2-3, with 7 positions matching TRBD2. Losses at the gene ends were 5 bases for V and 4 bases for J; bases not matched to a gene: 3. Looked up from germline, CDR1 is SGHVS and CDR2 is FNYEAQ. The CDR3 totals 13 residues. DNA for the CDR3: TGTGCCAGCAGCGGGGGGGTCGCAGATACGCAGTATTTT. This encodes CASSGGVADTQYF. Looking up the rest from reference TRBV7-6 and TRBJ2-3 gives the full variable domain: GAGVSQSPRYKVTKRGQDVALRCDPISGHVSLYWYRQALGQGPEFLTYFNYEAQQDKSGLPNDRFSAERPEGSISTLTIQRTEQRDSAMYRCASSGGVADTQYFGPGTRLTVL.

This clonotype was found a few times. The CDR3 sequence is CASSLSHRSLHF. Here the CDR3 DNA reads TGTGCCAGCAGTTTATCCCACAGGTCCCTCCACTTT. V is TRBV28 and J is TRBJ1-6, with a weak D call TRBD1 (5 bases). The germline gives CDR1 MDHEN, CDR2 SYDVKM. This CDR3 has 12 amino acids. V lost 1 base to trimming and J lost 14 bases, with 9 bases between them.

This chain connects TRBV27 to TRBJ1-2; D might be TRBD1 (6 bases). The CDR3 spans 15 residues. V was pared by 0 bases and J by 7 bases, with 15 bases between. The germline V gene has CDR1 MNHEY and CDR2 SMNVEV (reference sequence). The CDR3 region has the DNA TGTGCCAGCAGTTTATCGTTGCCAGGGGCCTTTGGCTACACCTTC. Residues: CASSLSLPGAFGYTF.

Points on this clonotype: A far bigger clonotype differs at one base, so this is likely a read error. CDR3 in DNA: TGTACCAGCAGCTTGGGACAGTCCTACGAGCAGTACTTC. It specifies CTSSLGQSYEQYF. The V call is TRBV5-6, the J call TRBJ2-7, with 7 nucleotides matching TRBD1. Germline V gives CDR1 SGHDT, CDR2 YYEEEE. CDR3 size: 13 residues. Full variable domain (remainder filled in from reference TRBV5-6 and TRBJ2-7): DAGVTQSPTHLIKTRGQQVTLRCSPKSGHDTVSWYQQALGQGPQFIFQYYEEEERQRGNFPDRFSGHQFPNYSSELNVNALLLGDSALYLCTSSLGQSYEQYFGPGTRLTVT.

This chain uses TRBV12-3 or TRBV12-4 with TRBJ1-5; 8 nucleotides line up with TRBD1. CDR3 length: 14 residues. With 7 bases clipped from V and 6 bases from J, the junction kept 8 bases outside the gene matches. CDR3 sequence (DNA): TGTGCCAGCACCCCGGGACAGGAAGGTCAGCCCCAGCATTTT. It yields the protein CASTPGQEGQPQHF.

There are many counts of this clonotype. This chain joins TRBV7-9 and TRBJ2-5; TRBD1 matches at 9 bases. Losses at the gene ends were 0 bases for V and 3 bases for J; bases not matched to a gene: 8. There are 17 residues in the CDR3. CDR1 is SEHNR and CDR2 is FQNEAQ in the germline V gene (reference sequence). Here the CDR3 DNA reads TGTGCCAGCAGCTTAGCACAGGGGGCACCGCCTAAAGAGACCCAGTACTTC. It encodes CASSLAQGAPPKETQYF.

This chain uses TRBV11-1 with TRBJ2-2; 8 bases line up with TRBD1. The CDR3 is made up of 18 amino acids. V lost 6 bases, J lost 5 bases, and 17 bases stayed unmatched. Germline loops: CDR1 SGHAT, CDR2 FQDESV (reference sequence). CDR3 sequence (DNA): TGTGCCAGCAGACCTAACGACTATGGACAGGGACGGACCGGGGAGCTGTTTTTT. Its protein is CASRPNDYGQGRTGELFF.

There are a few counts of this clonotype. This CDR3 is CASSYDRAKNIQYF. The DNA of the CDR3 is TGTGCCAGCAGCTATGACAGGGCCAAAAACATTCAGTACTTC. The rearrangement joins TRBV11-2 to TRBJ2-4, with D possibly TRBD1 on 6 matching bases. Germline lookup yields CDR1 SGHAT and CDR2 FQNNGV. The V end was cut by 4 bases, the J end by 1 base, with 8 bases between. The CDR3 is 14 amino acids.